Below are 26 T cell receptor beta chains sequenced from a single sample in a study of tumour-infiltrating T cells in Burkitt lymphoma. Method: immunoSEQ multiplex PCR; TCRdb's copy keeps in-frame clones and lacks some. The sample has roughly 1,300 clones; more than 98% are singletons. The sequencing sample was made of tumor tissue. The source is a human donor with Burkitt lymphoma.

This chain connects TRBV6-1 to TRBJ2-7; D not certain. The length of the CDR3 is 15 residues. V lost 6 bases and J 6 bases, leaving 21 bases between the germline ends. Germline V CDR1 and CDR2: MNHNS, SASEGT. The CDR3 loop reads CASRGMITDRTEQYF. The CDR3 coding sequence is TGTGCCAGCAGAGGGATGATCACAGACCGGACCGAGCAGTACTTC.

This chain uses TRBV5-6 with TRBJ2-7; D remains ambiguous. CDR1 SGHDT and CDR2 YYEEEE come from the germline V gene. V was clipped by 1 base and J by 5 bases, with 7 bases between them. The CDR3 has 12 amino acids. CDR3 DNA: TGTGCCAGCAGCTTGTTTCCTGACGAGCAGTACTTC. Its translation: CASSLFPDEQYF. Using reference TRBV5-6 and TRBJ2-7 for the parts outside the CDR3, the full variable domain is DAGVTQSPTHLIKTRGQQVTLRCSPKSGHDTVSWYQQALGQGPQFIFQYYEEEERQRGNFPDRFSGHQFPNYSSELNVNALLLGDSALYLCASSLFPDEQYFGPGTRLTVT.

Concerning this clone: One junction end does not reproduce the germline sequence, and a read error may be involved. The CDR3 protein is CASSLGLAGARETQYF. CDR3 DNA sequence: TGTGCCAGTAGCTTAGGCCTAGCGGGAGCACGAGAGACCCAGTACTTC. The gene calls are TRBV7-8 and TRBJ2-5; 10 bases fit TRBD2. Germline CDR1 SGHVS, CDR2 FQNEAQ. The CDR3 is 16 residues long.

A note on this clone: The junction shows a germline mismatch at one end, possibly a read error. The V and J genes are TRBV2 and TRBJ1-5; D is unresolved. Germline values: CDR1 SNHLY, CDR2 FYNNEI. This CDR3 is 14 amino acids long. The DNA of the CDR3 is TGTGCCAGCAGTGATTCCCATAGCGATCAGCCCCAGCATTTT. It translates to CASSDSHSDQPQHF.

The chain is built from TRBV7-6 and TRBJ1-1; 7 nucleotides match TRBD1. The trim removed 5 bases at V and 7 bases at J, leaving 13 bases unmatched. Germline CDR1 reads SGHVS; CDR2 reads FNYEAQ. This CDR3 has 15 amino acids. CDR3 DNA sequence: TGTGCCAGCAGCGCTACAGGGGCGAAGACCTTTGAAGCTTTCTTT. It specifies CASSATGAKTFEAFF.

The chain is built from TRBV7-2 and TRBJ2-5; D uncertain. The CDR3 extends over 12 amino acids. Between the trimmed V and J ends, which lost 1 base and 4 bases, there was a span of 4 bases. From germline, CDR1 is SGHTA and CDR2 FQGNSA. CDR3 bases: TGTGCCAGCAGCTTAGACGGAGAGACCCAGTACTTC. Translating it yields CASSLDGETQYF.

The CDR3 protein is CASSTAPFSYEQYF. Here the CDR3 DNA reads TGTGCCAGCAGTACGGCCCCGTTTTCCTACGAGCAGTACTTC. This chain uses TRBV28 with TRBJ2-7; D gene unclear. In germline, CDR1 is MDHEN, CDR2 SYDVKM. The CDR3 totals 14 residues. The V end lost 5 bases, the J end lost 1 base, and 12 bases lay between the germline ends.

Remarks on this clone: The same CDR3 is also encoded by other DNA sequences in this sample. The chain employs TRBV5-6 and TRBJ2-2; D is uncertain. Looked up from germline, CDR1 is SGHDT and CDR2 is YYEEEE. The CDR3 runs to 14 residues. V shed 2 bases and J shed 4 bases, with 9 bases lying between them. The CDR3 spells CASSFADVTGELFF. The CDR3 DNA reads as TGTGCCAGCAGCTTCGCGGATGTCACCGGGGAGCTGTTTTTT.

The gene calls are TRBV7-9 and TRBJ1-4; 9 bases match TRBD1. CDR3 length equals 17 residues. Germline-derived CDR1 and CDR2 are SEHNR and FQNEAQ (reference sequence). Losses at the gene ends were 5 bases for V and 4 bases for J; bases not matched to a gene: 11. The CDR3 sequence: CASSHGGRTGVNEKLFF. The DNA for the CDR3 is TGTGCCAGCAGCCACGGCGGGAGGACAGGGGTTAATGAAAAACTGTTTTTT.

The chain is built from TRBV18 and TRBJ2-3, with a tentative D call TRBD1 (6 bases). The CDR3 length is 15 residues. Trimming took 5 bases from V and 0 from J, leaving 12 bases between them. Germline CDR1 is KGHSH and CDR2 is LQKENI. This CDR3 is CASSFGQKSTDTQYF. DNA for the CDR3: TGTGCCAGCTCATTTGGACAGAAAAGCACAGATACGCAGTATTTT. The variable domain in full, with the rest retrieved from reference TRBV18 and TRBJ2-3, is NAGVMQNPRHLVRRRGQEARLRCSPMKGHSHVYWYRQLPEEGLKFMVYLQKENIIDESGMPKERFSAEFPKEGPSILRIQQVVRGDSAAYFCASSFGQKSTDTQYFGPGTRLTVL.

The V and J genes are TRBV6-1 and TRBJ2-3, with TRBD2 matching over 16 bases. Trimming at V came to 0 bases and at J to 4 bases, leaving 7 bases not matched to a gene. Germline CDR1 and CDR2: MNHNS and SASEGT. The CDR3 extends over 19 amino acids. For the CDR3, the DNA is TGTGCCAGCAGTGAAGCAGGGACTAGCGGGAGGGCCAGGCCAGATACGCAGTATTTT. Protein product: CASSEAGTSGRARPDTQYF.

This chain uses TRBV30 with TRBJ1-6, with no clear D. The germline V gene has CDR1 GTSNPN and CDR2 SVGIG (reference sequence). The V end was cut by 8 bases, the J end by 0 bases, with 11 bases between. The CDR3 runs to 14 residues. CDR3 in amino acids: CASGRSSYNSPLHF. The CDR3 coding sequence is TGTGCCAGCGGTAGGAGCTCCTATAATTCACCCCTCCACTTT.

The chain links TRBV30 to TRBJ2-7; D possibly corresponds to TRBD2 (6 bases). CDR3 length: 13 amino acids. The V end was cut by 2 bases, the J end by 3 bases, with 11 bases between. Germline values: CDR1 GTSNPN, CDR2 SVGIG (reference sequence). The chain's CDR3 is CAWSRQGGYEQYF. Written as DNA, the CDR3 is TGTGCCTGGAGTCGGCAGGGAGGCTACGAGCAGTACTTC. The full variable domain, completed using reference TRBV30 and TRBJ2-7, is SQTIHQWPATLVQPVGSPLSLECTVEGTSNPNLYWYRQAAGRGLQLLFYSVGIGQISSEVPQNLSASRPQDRQFILSSKKLLLSDSGFYLCAWSRQGGYEQYFGPGTRLTVT.

This chain uses TRBV30 with TRBJ1-1; D remains ambiguous. The germline V gene has CDR1 GTSNPN and CDR2 SVGIG (reference sequence). The CDR3 consists of 13 residues. The V end lost 4 bases, the J end lost 2 bases, and 11 bases lay between the germline ends. The CDR3 DNA sequence: TGTGCCTGGACTAAGGATGTTAACACTGAAGCTTTCTTT. Translating gives CAWTKDVNTEAFF.

Points on this clone: A read error may produce the germline difference seen at one junction end. The chain links TRBV7-9 to TRBJ1-2, with D possibly being TRBD1 (6 bases). The CDR3 contains 14 residues. The germline gives CDR1 SEHNR, CDR2 FQNEAQ (reference sequence). CDR3 loop: CASSLMDSNYGYTF. In DNA form, the CDR3 reads TGTGCCAGCAGCTTAATGGACAGCAACTATGGTTACACCTTC. The complete variable domain, with remaining parts taken from reference TRBV7-9 and TRBJ1-2, reads DTGVSQNPRHKITKRGQNVTFRCDPISEHNRLYWYRQTLGQGPEFLTYFQNEAQLEKSRLLSDRFSAERPKGSFSTLEIQRTEQGDSAMYLCASSLMDSNYGYTFGSGTRLTVV.

The chain carries TRBV7-8 and TRBJ2-7; D gene ambiguous. Germline-derived CDR1 and CDR2 are SGHVS and FQNEAQ. The CDR3 runs 11 residues. The V end lost 4 bases, the J end lost 2 bases, and 3 bases lay between the germline ends. The CDR3 region is CASSYTYEQYF. The DNA for the CDR3 is TGTGCCAGCAGCTACACCTACGAGCAGTACTTC.

The J gene is TRBJ1-5, the V gene TRBV7-9; no clear D. V gave up 2 bases and J gave up 10 bases, with 15 bases separating them. Germline loops: CDR1 SEHNR, CDR2 FQNEAQ (reference sequence). CDR3 length: 14 residues. The CDR3 bases are TGTGCCAGCAGCTTAACTGGGAGTAGCGGTCCCCAGCATTTT. It yields the protein CASSLTGSSGPQHF.

The chain recombines TRBV9 with TRBJ1-2, with 12 bases fitting TRBD1. This CDR3 comprises 15 residues. Germline values: CDR1 SGDLS, CDR2 YYNGEE. The junction had 10 bases not matched to a gene; V was cut back by 3 bases and J by 10 bases. DNA for the CDR3: TGTGCCAGCAGCGGGGGACAGGGGGCGGGCCGGGCCTACACCTTC. Residues: CASSGGQGAGRAYTF.

This clone was found once. The chain combines TRBV30 with TRBJ1-2; D not resolved. CDR3 length: 15 amino acids. V shed 3 bases and J shed 4 bases, with 18 bases lying between them. Germline V gene sequence: CDR1 GTSNPN, CDR2 SVGIG (reference sequence). The CDR3 loop reads CAWRGNSLPRYGYTF. CDR3 DNA: TGTGCCTGGAGGGGCAACAGTCTCCCACGCTATGGCTACACCTTC.

The chain employs TRBV27 and TRBJ2-7; D might be TRBD2 (6 bases). V was clipped by 5 bases and J by 3 bases, with 23 bases between them. CDR3 size: 17 residues. Germline V CDR1 and CDR2: MNHEY, SMNVEV (reference sequence). The DNA of the CDR3 is TGTGCCAGCAGTGCCTCCCCCGAGGGCGGGAATCACTACGAGCAGTACTTC. Translating it yields CASSASPEGGNHYEQYF.

CDR3 nucleotide sequence: TGTGCCAGCAGCCTGGGACTAGCGGAGACAAAAGAGACCCAGTACTTC. This translates into CASSLGLAETKETQYF. The chain carries TRBV4-2 and TRBJ2-5; 11 bases align to TRBD2. Per germline, CDR1 LGHNA and CDR2 YNFKEQ. Trimming at V came to 4 bases and at J to 3 bases, leaving 7 bases not matched to a gene. The CDR3 is 16 amino acids.

The rearrangement links TRBV11-2 to TRBJ2-4; no reliable D call. Trimming removed 0 bases at V and 7 bases at J, with 7 bases between. The germline CDR1 and CDR2 sequences are SGHAT and FQNNGV. CDR3 length: 13 residues. The CDR3 nucleotides are TGTGCCAGCAGCTTAGATCGTGGGAACATTCAGTACTTC. Translation gives CASSLDRGNIQYF.

V usage is TRBV7-9 and J usage is TRBJ1-4; D call uncertain. Germline CDR1 and CDR2: SEHNR and FQNEAQ (reference sequence). V lost 2 bases to trimming and J lost 5 bases, with 18 bases between them. This CDR3 is 17 amino acids long. The CDR3 DNA reads as TGTGCCAGCAGCTTATTCGATCGGGGAGGGCCGAATGAAAAACTGTTTTTT. It translates to CASSLFDRGGPNEKLFF.

This chain joins TRBV10-3 and TRBJ2-7, with D uncertain. CDR3 length: 14 amino acids. The V gene's germline CDR1 is ENHRY and CDR2 SYGVKD. Trimming shortened V by 3 bases and J by 7 bases, and 16 bases separated the two germline ends. CDR3: CAISERQTWGEQYF. The CDR3 coding sequence is TGTGCCATCAGTGAACGGCAGACTTGGGGAGAGCAGTACTTC.

This clone was detected only once. V gene TRBV19 combines with J gene TRBJ2-7; 7 bases map to TRBD1. The germline gives CDR1 LNHDA, CDR2 SQIVND (reference sequence). This CDR3 is 14 amino acids long. The junction had 9 bases not matched to a gene; V was cut back by 5 bases and J by 5 bases. The CDR3 loop is CASSPRQGRDEQYF. The CDR3 DNA reads as TGTGCCAGTAGTCCCAGACAGGGTAGGGACGAGCAGTACTTC.

This clone was observed a handful of times. V and J are TRBV12-1 and TRBJ2-6; the D segment call TRBD1 is taken from the table without a DNA check. TRBV12-1 is recorded as a pseudogene. The CDR3 extends over 18 amino acids. Here the CDR3 reads CASSDQYVGQSRANVLTF. The CDR3 DNA follows: TGTGCCAGCAGCGATCAGTATGTAGGACAAAGTCGGGCCAACGTCCTGACTTTC.